The text below deals with one T cell receptor beta chain. This clonotype was observed a handful of times. Its antigen target is currently unknown. Per-base quality was not reported, and no clone a single base away is much larger than it. Library generation was performed with 5' RACE. Reads for this sample came from a NextSeq 500. The TCR library protocol attached unique molecular identifiers to individual cDNA molecules to correct for sequencing error and PCR bias. Both TCR alpha and beta chains were sequenced, and tight co-correlation was observed between alpha and beta sequence abundances in each sample. For the original study's pipeline: Decombinator V4 was used to perform V gene, J gene and CDR3 annotation of TCR sequences. Expanded TCRs were defined as changing significantly between any two time points under a Poisson model with p below 0.0001. Abundances of TCRs were expressed as counts per million after normalisation to the total number of TCRs sequenced in each sample. TRAV1-2 paired with TRAJ12, TRAJ20 or TRAJ33 defined MAIT TCRs, while TRAV10 paired with TRAJ18 defined iNKT TCRs. VDJdb, accessed 1 November 2021, was searched for CMV, EBV and SARS-CoV-2 annotated TCRs, with TCRs annotated for multiple antigens excluded. TCRdb reprocessing: public reads trimmed at Q25 with fastp, clones called with MiXCR, in-frame beta chains kept. Here each entry gathers all rows of one CDR3 protein and keeps the most common genes and DNA. The V and J calls reflect TCRdb's pipeline rather than the authors' work. This sample has about 56,000 distinct CDR3 sequences in its table, and around 16% of those were observed once. In total, the top ten clones hold about 4% of the sample.

This sample stems from a study of early T cells in non-severe SARS-CoV-2 infection (dated by TCRdb to the early 2020s). With regard to the full study: TCR sequencing used bulk RNA from unsorted whole blood, so alpha and beta chains could not be paired. Summary of the overall study and its limitations: Matching against VDJdb was skewed toward anti-spike CD8 responses, likely underestimated virus-specific expansions, and missed private and CD4 specificities.

From a lookup of the germline V gene, CDR1 and CDR2 are KGHSH and LQKENI. The V end loses 1 base and the J end loses 1 base, and a stretch of 7 bases separates them. The CDR3 contains 15 residues, cysteine and phenylalanine counted. Only the CDR3 DNA is retained, 45 bases long and in frame from the first base. This was a case-control study nested in a cohort of healthcare workers in London, UK, who had nasopharyngeal swab PCR tests and blood samples taken every week. Between 23 and 31 March 2020, the week of the UK lockdown, healthcare workers were enrolled and then followed up weekly for as long as 16 weeks.

Recombination linked TRBV18 to TRBJ1-4; the D gene identity is not certain. The TCR was taken from an adult who was a healthcare worker with PCR-confirmed SARS-CoV-2 infection or an uninfected control (not recorded which). Material: whole blood, obtained at baseline. The CDR3 region has the sequence CASSPREGTNEKLFF. The DNA sequence reads TGTGCCAGCTCACCACGGGAGGGAACTAATGAAAAACTGTTTTTT.